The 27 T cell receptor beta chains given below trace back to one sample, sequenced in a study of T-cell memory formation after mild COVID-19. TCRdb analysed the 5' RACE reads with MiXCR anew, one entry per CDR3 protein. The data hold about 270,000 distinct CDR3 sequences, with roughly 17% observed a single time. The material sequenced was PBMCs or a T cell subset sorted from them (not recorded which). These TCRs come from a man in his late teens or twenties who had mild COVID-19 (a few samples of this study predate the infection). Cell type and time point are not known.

The CDR3 DNA reads as TGTGCCAAGCGTCGGGGGGCGAACGAGCAGTACGTC. Translating gives CAKRRGANEQYV. The V gene is TRBV6-6, the J gene TRBJ2-7; tentative D call: TRBD2 (7 bases). CDR1 is MNHNY and CDR2 is SVGAGI in the germline V gene (reference sequence). The CDR3 is 12 residues long. Trimming took 10 bases from V and 5 from J, leaving 15 bases between them.

CDR3 sequence reads: CASSPSGGTGELFF. CDR3 in DNA: TGTGCCAGCAGCCCCAGCGGGGGGACCGGGGAGCTGTTTTTT. V is TRBV7-7 and J is TRBJ2-2, with 9 bases aligning to TRBD2. The J segment lost 5 bases and the V segment lost 5 bases, leaving 3 bases of the junction unmatched. Germline lookup yields CDR1 SSHAT and CDR2 FNYEAQ (reference sequence). CDR3 size: 14 residues.

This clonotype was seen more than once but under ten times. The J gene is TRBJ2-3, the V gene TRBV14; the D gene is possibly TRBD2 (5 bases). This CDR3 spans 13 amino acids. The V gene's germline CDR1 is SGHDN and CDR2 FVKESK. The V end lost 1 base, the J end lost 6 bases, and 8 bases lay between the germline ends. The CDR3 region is CASSQVDLDTQYF. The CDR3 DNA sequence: TGTGCCAGCAGCCAAGTGGACTTGGATACGCAGTATTTT.

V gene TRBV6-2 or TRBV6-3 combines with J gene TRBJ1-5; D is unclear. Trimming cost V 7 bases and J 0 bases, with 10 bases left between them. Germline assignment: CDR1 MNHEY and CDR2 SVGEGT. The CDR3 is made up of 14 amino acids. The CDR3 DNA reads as TGTGCCAGCAATCCGTGGTATAGCAATCAGCCCCAGCATTTT. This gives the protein CASNPWYSNQPQHF.

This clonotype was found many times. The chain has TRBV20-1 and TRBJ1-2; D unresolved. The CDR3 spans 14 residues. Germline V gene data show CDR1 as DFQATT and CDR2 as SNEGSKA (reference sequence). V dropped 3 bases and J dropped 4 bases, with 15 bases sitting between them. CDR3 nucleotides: TGCAGTGCTAGGGTGGTGGGTAAGGGCTATGGCTACACCTTC. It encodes CSARVVGKGYGYTF.

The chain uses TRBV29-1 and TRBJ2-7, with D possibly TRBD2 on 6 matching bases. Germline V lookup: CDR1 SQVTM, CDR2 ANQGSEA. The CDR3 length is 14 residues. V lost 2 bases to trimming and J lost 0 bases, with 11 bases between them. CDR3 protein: CSVEQDGSSYEQYF. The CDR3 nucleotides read TGCAGCGTTGAACAAGACGGGAGCTCCTACGAGCAGTACTTC.

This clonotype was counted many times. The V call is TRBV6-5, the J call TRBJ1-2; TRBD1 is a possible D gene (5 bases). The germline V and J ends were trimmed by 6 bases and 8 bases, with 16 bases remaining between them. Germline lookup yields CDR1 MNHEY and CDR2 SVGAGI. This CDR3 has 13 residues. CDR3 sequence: CASRRGGAGGYTF. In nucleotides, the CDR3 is TGTGCCAGCAGACGGGGGGGTGCTGGGGGCTACACCTTC.

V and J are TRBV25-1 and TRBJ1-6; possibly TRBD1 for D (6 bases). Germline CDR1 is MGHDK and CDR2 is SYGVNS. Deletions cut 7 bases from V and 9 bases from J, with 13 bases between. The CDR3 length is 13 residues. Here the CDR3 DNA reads TGTGCCAGCAACCTCGGAGGGGGTTCACCCCTCCACTTT. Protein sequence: CASNLGGGSPLHF.

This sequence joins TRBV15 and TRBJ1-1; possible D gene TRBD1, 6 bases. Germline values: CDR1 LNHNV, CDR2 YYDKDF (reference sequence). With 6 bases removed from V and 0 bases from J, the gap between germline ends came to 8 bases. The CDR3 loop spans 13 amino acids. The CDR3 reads CATRDRMNTEAFF. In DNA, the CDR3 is TGTGCCACCAGAGACAGGATGAACACTGAAGCTTTCTTT.

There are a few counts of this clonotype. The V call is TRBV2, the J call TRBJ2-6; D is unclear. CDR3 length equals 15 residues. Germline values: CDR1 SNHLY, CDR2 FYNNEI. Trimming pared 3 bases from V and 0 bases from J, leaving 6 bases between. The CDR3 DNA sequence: TGTGCCAGCAGTGATACGGGCTCTGGGGCCAACGTCCTGACTTTC. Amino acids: CASSDTGSGANVLTF. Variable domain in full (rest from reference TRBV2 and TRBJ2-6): EPEVTQTPSHQVTQMGQEVILRCVPISNHLYFYWYRQILGQKVEFLVSFYNNEISEKSEIFDDQFSVERPDGSNFTLKIRSTKLEDSAMYFCASSDTGSGANVLTFGAGSRLTVL.

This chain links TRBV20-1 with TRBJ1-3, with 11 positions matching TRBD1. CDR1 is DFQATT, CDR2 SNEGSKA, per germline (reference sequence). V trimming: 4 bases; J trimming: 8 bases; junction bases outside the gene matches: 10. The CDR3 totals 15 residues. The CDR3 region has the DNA TGCAGTGCTATGCCGGGACAGGGGGTGGTGGACACCATATATTTT. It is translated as CSAMPGQGVVDTIYF.

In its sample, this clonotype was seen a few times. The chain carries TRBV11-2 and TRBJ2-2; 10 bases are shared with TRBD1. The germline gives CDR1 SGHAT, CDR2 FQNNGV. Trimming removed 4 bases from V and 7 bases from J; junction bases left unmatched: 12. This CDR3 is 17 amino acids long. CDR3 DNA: TGTGCCAGCAGCTCCACTGGGACAGGGGTTAAGGACGGGGAGCTGTTTTTT. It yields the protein CASSSTGTGVKDGELFF.

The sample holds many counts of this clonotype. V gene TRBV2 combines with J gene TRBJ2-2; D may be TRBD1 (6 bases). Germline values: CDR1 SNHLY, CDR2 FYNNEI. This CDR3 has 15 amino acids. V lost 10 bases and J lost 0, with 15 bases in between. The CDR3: CATLSGTTNTGELFF. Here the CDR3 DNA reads TGTGCCACACTATCCGGGACAACGAACACCGGGGAGCTGTTTTTT.

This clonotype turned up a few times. The CDR3 coding sequence is TGTGCCAGCAGCAAAGCCCCAGTCGGGACAAACTTCTCCTACGAGCAGTACGTC. Translating gives CASSKAPVGTNFSYEQYV. V is TRBV21-1 and J is TRBJ2-7; the table's D call of TRBD1 was not tested on the DNA. TRBV21-1 is described as a pseudogene. This CDR3 is 18 amino acids long.

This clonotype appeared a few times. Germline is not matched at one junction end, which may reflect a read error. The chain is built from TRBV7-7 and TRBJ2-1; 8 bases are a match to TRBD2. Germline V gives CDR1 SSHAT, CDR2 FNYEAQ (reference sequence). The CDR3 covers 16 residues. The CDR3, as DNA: TGTGCTAGCAGCGAAATCCTCCAGCGGGGGACCAATGAGCAGTTCTTC. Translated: CASSEILQRGTNEQFF.

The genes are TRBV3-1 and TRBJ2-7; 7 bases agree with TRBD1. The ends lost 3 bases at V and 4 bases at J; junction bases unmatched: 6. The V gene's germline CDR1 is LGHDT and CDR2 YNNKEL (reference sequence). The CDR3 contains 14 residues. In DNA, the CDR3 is TGTGCCAGCAGCCAGAATGGACAGGCATACGAGCAGTACTTC. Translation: CASSQNGQAYEQYF.

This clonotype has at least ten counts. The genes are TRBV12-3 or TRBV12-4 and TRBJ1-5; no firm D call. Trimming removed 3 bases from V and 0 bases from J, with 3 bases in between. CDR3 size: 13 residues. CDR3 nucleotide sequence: TGTGCCAGCAGTTTGTTTAGCAATCAGCCCCAGCATTTT. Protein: CASSLFSNQPQHF.

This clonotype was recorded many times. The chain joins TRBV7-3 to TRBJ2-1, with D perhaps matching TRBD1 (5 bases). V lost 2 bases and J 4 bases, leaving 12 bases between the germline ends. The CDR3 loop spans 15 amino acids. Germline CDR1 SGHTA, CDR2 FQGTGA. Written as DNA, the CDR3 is TGTGCCAGCAGCTTAGGTCAGGGCCTGTACAATGAGCAGTTCTTC. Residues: CASSLGQGLYNEQFF.

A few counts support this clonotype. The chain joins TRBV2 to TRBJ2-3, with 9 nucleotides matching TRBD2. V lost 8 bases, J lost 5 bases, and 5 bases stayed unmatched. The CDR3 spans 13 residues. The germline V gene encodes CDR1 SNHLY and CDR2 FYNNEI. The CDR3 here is CASLGLAGDTQYF. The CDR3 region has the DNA TGTGCCAGCCTGGGACTAGCTGGAGATACGCAGTATTTT.

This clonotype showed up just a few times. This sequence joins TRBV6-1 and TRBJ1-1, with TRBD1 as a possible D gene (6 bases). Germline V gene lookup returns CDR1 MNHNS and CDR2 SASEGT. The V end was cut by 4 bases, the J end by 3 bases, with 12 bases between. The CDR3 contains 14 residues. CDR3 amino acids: CASSARQADTEAFF. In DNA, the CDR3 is TGTGCCAGCAGTGCGAGACAGGCCGACACTGAAGCTTTCTTT.

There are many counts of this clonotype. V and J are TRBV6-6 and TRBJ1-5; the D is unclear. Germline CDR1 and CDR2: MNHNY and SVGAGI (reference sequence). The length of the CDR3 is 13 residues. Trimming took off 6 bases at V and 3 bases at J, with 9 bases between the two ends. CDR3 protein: CASSRQHNQPQHF. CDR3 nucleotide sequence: TGTGCCAGCAGCCGTCAACACAATCAGCCCCAGCATTTT.

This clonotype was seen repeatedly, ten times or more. Here the CDR3 reads CASSQVYVGQRNQPQHF. Written as DNA, the CDR3 is TGCGCCAGCAGCCAAGTTTATGTGGGGCAAAGGAATCAGCCCCAGCATTTT. The V and J genes are TRBV4-1 and TRBJ1-5; tentatively, D is TRBD1 (5 bases). V was pared by 1 base and J by 4 bases, with 17 bases between. The CDR3 has 17 amino acids. Germline-derived CDR1 and CDR2 are MGHRA and YSYEKL.

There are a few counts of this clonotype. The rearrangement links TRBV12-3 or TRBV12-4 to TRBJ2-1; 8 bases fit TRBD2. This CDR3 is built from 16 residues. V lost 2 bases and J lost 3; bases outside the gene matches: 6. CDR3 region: CASSLLGRGVYNEQFF. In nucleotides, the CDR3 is TGTGCCAGCAGTTTATTGGGGCGGGGGGTCTACAATGAGCAGTTCTTC.

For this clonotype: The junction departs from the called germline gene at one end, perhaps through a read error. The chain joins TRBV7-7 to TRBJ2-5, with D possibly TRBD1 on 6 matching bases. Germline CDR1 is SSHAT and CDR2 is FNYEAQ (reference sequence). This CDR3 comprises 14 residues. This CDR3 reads CASSLGGRGETQYF. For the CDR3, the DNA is TGTGCTAGCAGCTTAGGAGGCAGGGGTGAGACCCAGTACTTC.

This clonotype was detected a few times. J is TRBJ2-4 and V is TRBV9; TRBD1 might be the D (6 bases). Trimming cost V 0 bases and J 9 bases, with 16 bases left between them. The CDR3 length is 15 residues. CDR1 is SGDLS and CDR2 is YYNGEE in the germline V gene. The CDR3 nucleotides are TGTGCCAGCAGCGTAGGCACAGGGACCTACGGCATTCAGTACTTC. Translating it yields CASSVGTGTYGIQYF.

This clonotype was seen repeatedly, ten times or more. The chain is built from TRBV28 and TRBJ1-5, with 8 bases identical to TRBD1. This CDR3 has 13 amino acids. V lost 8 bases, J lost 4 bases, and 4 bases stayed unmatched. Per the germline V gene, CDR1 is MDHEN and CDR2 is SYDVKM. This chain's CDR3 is CASYRGSNQPQHF. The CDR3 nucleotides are TGTGCCAGCTACAGGGGGTCAAATCAGCCCCAGCATTTT.

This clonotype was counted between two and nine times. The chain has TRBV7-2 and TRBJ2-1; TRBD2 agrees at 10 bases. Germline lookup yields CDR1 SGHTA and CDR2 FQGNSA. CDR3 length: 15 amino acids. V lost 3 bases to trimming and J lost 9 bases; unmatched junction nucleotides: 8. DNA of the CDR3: TGTGCCAGCAGCTTTCCGGGACTAGCGTCCGGTGAGCAGTTCTTC. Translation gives CASSFPGLASGEQFF.